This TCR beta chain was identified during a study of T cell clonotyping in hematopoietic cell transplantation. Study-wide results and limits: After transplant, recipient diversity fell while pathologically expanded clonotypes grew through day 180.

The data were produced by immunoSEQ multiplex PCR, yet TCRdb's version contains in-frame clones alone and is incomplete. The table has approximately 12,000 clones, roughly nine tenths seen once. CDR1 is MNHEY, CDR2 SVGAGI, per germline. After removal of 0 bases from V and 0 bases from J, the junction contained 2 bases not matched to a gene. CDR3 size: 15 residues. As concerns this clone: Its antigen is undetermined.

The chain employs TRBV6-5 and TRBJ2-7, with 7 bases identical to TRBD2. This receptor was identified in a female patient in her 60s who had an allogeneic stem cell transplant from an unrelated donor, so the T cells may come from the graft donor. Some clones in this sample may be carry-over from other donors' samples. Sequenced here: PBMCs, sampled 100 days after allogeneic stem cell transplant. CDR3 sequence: CASSYSRDYSYEQYF. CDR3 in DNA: TGTGCCAGCAGTTACTCCCGGGACTACTCCTACGAGCAGTACTTC.